The 21 T cell receptor beta chains below come from one sample, sequenced in a study of T cell repertoires in aging, cancer and after chemotherapy. Peripheral blood genomic DNA, not sorted cells or RNA, was the template. Multiplex touch-down PCR with TRB-A/B primers amplified rearranged V-D-J TRB sequences. TCRdb independently ran MiXCR on the multiplex PCR reads; one entry per CDR3 protein. The table lists nearly 2,000 distinct CDR3 sequences, approximately 15% of them singletons, with roughly 4.5% in the top ten. Sequenced sample: blood. The receptors shown here come from a human donor with a solid tumor.

By share, this clonotype counts as large. J is TRBJ1-1 and V is TRBV30; 7 bases are shared with TRBD1. Germline V CDR1 and CDR2: GTSNPN, SVGIG (reference sequence). Losses at the gene ends were 2 bases for V and 6 bases for J; bases not matched to a gene: 9. The CDR3 loop spans 14 amino acids. For the CDR3, the DNA is TGTGCCTGGAGTCCTCCGACAGGGTGGCCTGAAGCTTTCTTT. Translation: CAWSPPTGWPEAFF.

The table lists this clonotype with a few counts. The genes are TRBV11-2 and TRBJ2-5; 10 bases align to TRBD2. CDR1 is SGHAT and CDR2 is FQNNGV in the germline V gene. The CDR3 runs to 17 residues. V lost 1 base to trimming and J lost 1 base; unmatched junction nucleotides: 6. Here the CDR3 DNA reads TGTGCCAGCAGCTTAGTAGGGGCTAGCGGGGGCCAAGAGACCCAGTACTTC. Translated, it gives CASSLVGASGGQETQYF.

This clonotype rates as large (0.1 to 1%). The chain joins TRBV6-2 or TRBV6-3 to TRBJ2-7, with 7 positions matching TRBD2. CDR3 length equals 15 residues. The V segment lost 0 bases and the J segment 6 bases; nucleotides outside the gene matches: 8. CDR1 is MNHEY, CDR2 SVGEGT, per germline. The CDR3 loop is CASSYSSSGPPEQYF. The CDR3 DNA is TGTGCCAGCAGTTACTCCTCTAGCGGACCACCCGAGCAGTACTTC.

The chain is built from TRBV6-2 or TRBV6-3 and TRBJ2-3; no definite D call. The CDR3 totals 15 residues. Between the trimmed V and J ends, which lost 2 bases and 2 bases, there was a span of 11 bases. Germline V gene data show CDR1 as MNHEY and CDR2 as SVGEGT. CDR3 coding DNA: TGTGCCAGCAGTTACGACGTCAGACCCACAGATACGCAGTATTTT. This codes for CASSYDVRPTDTQYF.

The chain employs TRBV27 and TRBJ2-6, with 9 bases identical to TRBD2. The V gene's germline CDR1 is MNHEY and CDR2 SMNVEV (reference sequence). After removal of 2 bases from V and 3 bases from J, the junction contained 11 bases not matched to a gene. The CDR3 length is 19 residues. CDR3 residues: CASSLIGGRALSGANVLTF. For the CDR3, the DNA is TGTGCCAGCAGTTTAATTGGCGGGAGGGCCCTTAGTGGGGCCAACGTCCTGACTTTC. Combining the CDR3 with reference TRBV27 and TRBJ2-6 gives the whole variable domain EAQVTQNPRYLITVTGKKLTVTCSQNMNHEYMSWYRQDPGLGLRQIYYSMNVEVTDKGDVPEGYKVSRKEKRNFPLILESPSPNQTSLYFCASSLIGGRALSGANVLTFGAGSRLTVL.

This clonotype was seen more than once but under ten times. The CDR3 loop reads CASSKDRVDEQYF. The CDR3 DNA is TGTGCCAGCAGCAAGGACCGGGTCGACGAGCAGTACTTC. The chain carries TRBV12-3 or TRBV12-4 and TRBJ2-7; no firm D call. Trimming left V 6 bases short and J 5 bases short, with 14 bases between. The CDR3 covers 13 residues.

The CDR3 region is CASAIGKAGDRLGYTF. CDR3 bases: TGTGCTAGTGCCATTGGTAAAGCGGGGGACAGACTCGGCTACACCTTC. The V and J genes are TRBV12-5 and TRBJ1-2; 7 nucleotides line up with TRBD1. V was pared by 7 bases and J by 8 bases, with 19 bases of the junction left unmatched. Germline CDR1 reads LGHNT; CDR2 reads FRNRAP. This CDR3 has 16 residues.

V usage is TRBV10-3 and J usage is TRBJ2-1, with D possibly being TRBD1 (6 bases). V was cut by 10 bases and J by 3 bases, with 10 bases left in between. The CDR3 loop spans 12 amino acids. Germline CDR1 and CDR2: ENHRY and SYGVKD. The CDR3: CATLDSYNEQFF. CDR3 DNA: TGTGCCACCCTGGACAGCTACAATGAGCAGTTCTTC.

This clonotype came up a few times. The rearrangement links TRBV20-1 to TRBJ2-5; D possibly uses TRBD1 or TRBD2 (6 bases each). The CDR3 sequence is 12 residues long. Per germline, CDR1 DFQATT and CDR2 SNEGSKA (reference sequence). V was pared by 6 bases and J by 6 bases, with 14 bases between. The CDR3 sequence is CSARGLEKTQYF. The CDR3 bases are TGCAGTGCCCGGGGGCTCGAAAAGACCCAGTACTTC.

This clonotype counts as medium-sized. The chain has TRBV20-1 and TRBJ1-2, with 12 nucleotides matching TRBD1. Germline values: CDR1 DFQATT, CDR2 SNEGSKA (reference sequence). The CDR3 covers 15 residues. Trimming removed 2 bases from V and 7 bases from J; junction bases left unmatched: 8. The CDR3 reads CSARPPGQGAGGYTF. CDR3 DNA sequence: TGCAGTGCTAGACCACCGGGACAGGGGGCGGGTGGCTACACCTTC.

In its sample, this clonotype was seen once. A much larger clone differs by one base, so this may be a read error. The rearrangement joins TRBV27 to TRBJ2-7, with D maybe TRBD2 (6 bases). The ends were cut back, 2 bases at V and 4 bases at J, with 15 bases in the middle. From germline, CDR1 is MNHEY and CDR2 SMNVEV (reference sequence). This CDR3 comprises 15 residues. The DNA for the CDR3 is TGTGCCAGCAGTTTAACGCTAGCGTCGGTATACGAGCAGTACTTC. Encoded protein: CASSLTLASVYEQYF.

This chain joins TRBV5-6 and TRBJ2-3; D uncertain. This CDR3 region has 15 residues. The V end lost 6 bases, the J end lost 2 bases, and 16 bases lay between the germline ends. Germline lookup yields CDR1 SGHDT and CDR2 YYEEEE. CDR3 residues: CASTRSEAVTDTQYF. CDR3 bases: TGTGCCAGCACCCGGTCAGAGGCCGTCACAGATACGCAGTATTTT.

This clonotype is labeled medium-sized (0.01 to 0.1%). V and J are TRBV27 and TRBJ1-1, with D hard to call. CDR1 and CDR2 from the germline V gene are MNHEY and SMNVEV (reference sequence). V gave up 2 bases and J gave up 0 bases, with 7 bases separating them. The CDR3 is 14 amino acids. CDR3 nucleotides: TGTGCCAGCAGTTTAACACCAATGAACACTGAAGCTTTCTTT. This sequence encodes CASSLTPMNTEAFF.

V is TRBV10-3 and J is TRBJ2-5; TRBD2 matches 11 bases. V gave up 4 bases and J gave up 5 bases; unmatched junction bases: 6. This CDR3 comprises 15 residues. Per the germline V gene, CDR1 is ENHRY and CDR2 is SYGVKD. CDR3: CAISGLAGKGETQYF. The CDR3 DNA is TGTGCCATCAGTGGACTAGCGGGAAAGGGTGAGACCCAGTACTTC.

The chain links TRBV7-3 to TRBJ2-3, with 9 positions matching TRBD2. Germline loops: CDR1 SGHTA, CDR2 FQGTGA. J lost 4 bases, V lost 5 bases, and 7 bases had no gene match. This CDR3 contains 15 residues. The DNA of the CDR3 is TGTGCCAGCAGCCCCTCGGGGACTAGCTCAGATACGCAGTATTTT. Amino acid sequence: CASSPSGTSSDTQYF.

J is TRBJ2-3 and V is TRBV14, with TRBD2 matching 11 bases. This CDR3 comprises 16 residues. CDR1 and CDR2 (germline): SGHDN, FVKESK. V lost 2 bases to trimming and J lost 5 bases; unmatched junction nucleotides: 6. The CDR3 bases are TGTGCCAGCAGCCAACCGGGACTAGCGGTTAGAGATACGCAGTATTTT. Its protein product is CASSQPGLAVRDTQYF.

The table lists this clonotype with a few counts. The chain's CDR3 is CASSPTSGVSTDTQYF. The DNA for the CDR3 is TGCGCCAGCAGCCCGACTAGCGGGGTTAGCACAGATACGCAGTATTTT. The chain uses TRBV4-3 and TRBJ2-3; 11 positions agree with TRBD2. Germline V gene data show CDR1 as LGHNA and CDR2 as YSLEER. This CDR3 region has 16 residues. After removal of 4 bases from V and 0 bases from J, the junction contained 3 bases not matched to a gene.

This clonotype is large (0.1 to 1%) by share. This chain joins TRBV29-1 and TRBJ2-1; D may be TRBD2 (6 bases). The CDR3 is 14 residues long. Germline CDR1 and CDR2: SQVTM and ANQGSEA. Deletions cut 0 bases from V and 4 bases from J, with 10 bases between. CDR3 in amino acids: CSVEDRDSYNEQFF. Here the CDR3 DNA reads TGCAGCGTTGAAGACCGGGACTCATACAATGAGCAGTTCTTC.

The CDR3 sequence is CASSFQNQGQETQYF. As DNA, the CDR3 is TGTGCCAGCAGTTTCCAAAATCAGGGGCAAGAGACCCAGTACTTC. The V gene is TRBV12-3 or TRBV12-4, the J gene TRBJ2-5; tentatively, D is TRBD1 (6 bases). The V and J ends lost 3 bases and 2 bases respectively, with 13 bases between them. The CDR3 totals 15 residues.

Regarding this clonotype: One base away lies a much larger clone, so this may be a sequencing read error. V and J are TRBV6-5 and TRBJ2-3; D gene unclear. Germline V gives CDR1 MNHEY, CDR2 SVGAGI. V lost 8 bases, J lost 2 bases, and 14 bases lay in between. This CDR3 spans 14 amino acids. CDR3 amino acids: CASEGSAPTDTQYF. CDR3 DNA sequence: TGTGCCAGCGAAGGGTCAGCTCCCACAGATACGCAGTATTTT.

This clonotype was observed a few times. The chain combines TRBV9 with TRBJ2-3; D not resolved. This CDR3 contains 14 residues. CDR1 SGDLS and CDR2 YYNGEE come from the germline V gene. Trimming pared 0 bases from V and 0 bases from J, leaving 5 bases between. CDR3 nucleotides: TGTGCCAGCAGCGTAGCCGGCAGCACAGATACGCAGTATTTT. Protein product: CASSVAGSTDTQYF.